This is a list of T cell receptor beta chains from one sample in a study of blood T cell repertoires in COVID-19. Clones were sequenced by immunoSEQ multiplex PCR, and TCRdb holds only the in-frame ones, with some missing. The table has about 200,000 clones, more than 85% seen once; the top ten hold under 2%. The specimen sequenced was peripheral blood. The receptors originated from a man aged 35-49 years with active or convalescent COVID-19. Both conserved end residues are trimmed from each CDR3. A clone size is listed for some rows: how often the clone was seen (once, few, many), or a class if it is expanded.

cdr3_length v_call clone_size cdr3_aa
12 TRBV11-1 once ASSRDISTDTQY
13 TRBV11-3 - ASSLGTSGTDTQY
16 TRBV7-3 - ASSLSPRTGRGDYGYT
12 TRBV25-1 - ASSPQGTGNTIY
13 TRBV6-1 - ASSEAPPGKNIQY
10 TRBV27 - ASPDRVETQY
11 TRBV11-2 once ASSFSPGSPLH
12 TRBV11-2 - ASSRTANTGELF
12 TRBV19 once ASRLRTGHQPQH
12 TRBV19 - ASSQQGAPSEAF
12 TRBV7-3 - ASSFQGVGTEAF
11 TRBV6-4 - ARSDRCPGEQY
13 TRBV6-5 - ASSLSRGRGGELF
14 TRBV19 - ASSETSRGRISPLH
13 TRBV7-8 - ASSLGTSSGNTIY
11 TRBV27 - ASSPVSNYGYT
14 TRBV2 few ASSARDSSYNSPLH
17 TRBV11-2 - ASSSKSYKSGFSTDTQY
13 TRBV28 - ASSLQEGGNQPQH
14 TRBV5-1 - ASSLGASGSADTQY
12 TRBV5-1 once ASSQQGAGTEAF
12 TRBV6-5 - ASGVGGLSYEQY
11 TRBV7-3 - ASSDGQGDIQY
15 TRBV24-1 - ATSDHQGATRNQPQH
12 TRBV29-1 - SVVHRGMNTEAF
12 TRBV4-1 - ASSDLTLNTEAF
11 TRBV3-1/TRBV3-2 - ASSRLDRGQST
12 TRBV19 - ASAWQGGRTEAF
13 TRBV5-1 - ASSLDTAGPYEQY
10 TRBV23-1 - ASLRENEKLF
13 TRBV2 - ASSEGRGRGDEQF
12 TRBV5-5 - ASSLAQGNQPQH
14 TRBV27 - ASRRLDRAGNQPQH
12 TRBV3-1/TRBV3-2 - ASSRGTGAREQY
11 TRBV9 - ASSGRGGGELF
14 TRBV19 - ASSLAAGISMLEQF
12 TRBV5-1 few ASSSTGAREKLF
12 TRBV1 - TSSQGQGTYEQY
12 TRBV30 - AWRTPGQGGKLF
12 TRBV4-1 few ASSHPGLKNIQY
14 TRBV9 - ASSASDRLGNQPQH
12 TRBV28 - ASSPRTGVHEQY
11 TRBV12-3/TRBV12-4 - ASGDRVTDTQY
11 TRBV28 - ASSGQGYSPLH
13 TRBV28 - ASSLSSGKLSPLH
16 TRBV2 - ASSPGTGAPGSGNTIY
12 TRBV28 - ASSSGGEDNEQF
11 TRBV2 - ASKGGVNQPQH
13 TRBV5-1 - ASSLRTGGNTEAF
13 TRBV7-2 - ASSSGRESYNEQF
14 TRBV5-8 - ASSVTRGGTLDEQF
15 TRBV5-1 - ASSSVRGPSSYNEQF
12 TRBV5-4 once ASSRTSNPNEQF
13 TRBV24-1 - ATSDPTSTQETQY